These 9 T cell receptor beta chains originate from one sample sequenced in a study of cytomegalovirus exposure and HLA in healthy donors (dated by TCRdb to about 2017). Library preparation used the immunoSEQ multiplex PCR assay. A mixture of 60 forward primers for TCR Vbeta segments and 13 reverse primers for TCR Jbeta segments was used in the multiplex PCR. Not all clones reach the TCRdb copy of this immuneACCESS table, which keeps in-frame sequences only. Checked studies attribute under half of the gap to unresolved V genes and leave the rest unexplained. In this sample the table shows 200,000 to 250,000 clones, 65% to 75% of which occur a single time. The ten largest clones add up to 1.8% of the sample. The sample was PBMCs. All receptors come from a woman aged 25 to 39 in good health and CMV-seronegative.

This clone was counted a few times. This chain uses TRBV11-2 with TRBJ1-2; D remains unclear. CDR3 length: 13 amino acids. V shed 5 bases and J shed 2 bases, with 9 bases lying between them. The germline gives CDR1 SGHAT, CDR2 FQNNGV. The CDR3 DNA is TGTGCCAGCAGCCCTAGCCCCAACTATGGCTACACCTTC. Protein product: CASSPSPNYGYTF. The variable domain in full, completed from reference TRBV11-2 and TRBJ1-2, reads EAGVAQSPRYKIIEKRQSVAFWCNPISGHATLYWYQQILGQGPKLLIQFQNNGVVDDSQLPKDRFSAERLKGVDSTLKIQPAKLEDSAVYLCASSPSPNYGYTFGSGTRLTVV.

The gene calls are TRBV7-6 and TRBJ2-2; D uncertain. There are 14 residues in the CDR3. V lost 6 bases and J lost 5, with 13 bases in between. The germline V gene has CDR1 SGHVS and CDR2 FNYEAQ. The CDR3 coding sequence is TGTGCCAGCAGTCAGAGGCCCGAGACCGGGGAGCTGTTTTTT. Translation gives CASSQRPETGELFF. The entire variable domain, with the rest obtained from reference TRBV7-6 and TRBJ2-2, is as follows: GAGVSQSPRYKVTKRGQDVALRCDPISGHVSLYWYRQALGQGPEFLTYFNYEAQQDKSGLPNDRFSAERPEGSISTLTIQRTEQRDSAMYRCASSQRPETGELFFGEGSRLTVL.

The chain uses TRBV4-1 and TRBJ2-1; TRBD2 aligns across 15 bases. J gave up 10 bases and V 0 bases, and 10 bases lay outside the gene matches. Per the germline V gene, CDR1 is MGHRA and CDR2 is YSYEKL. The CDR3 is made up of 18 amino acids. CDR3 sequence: CASSQELGLAGGVDEQFF. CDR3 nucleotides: TGCGCCAGCAGCCAAGAACTGGGACTAGCGGGAGGCGTGGACGAGCAGTTCTTC.

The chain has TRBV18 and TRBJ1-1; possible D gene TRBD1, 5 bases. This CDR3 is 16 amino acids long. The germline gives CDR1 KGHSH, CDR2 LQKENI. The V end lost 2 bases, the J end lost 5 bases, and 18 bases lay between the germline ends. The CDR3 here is CASSPDLAGRRTEAFF. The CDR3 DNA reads TGTGCCAGCTCACCAGATCTGGCAGGGCGGCGGACTGAAGCTTTCTTT. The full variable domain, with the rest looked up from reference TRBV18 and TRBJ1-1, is NAGVMQNPRHLVRRRGQEARLRCSPMKGHSHVYWYRQLPEEGLKFMVYLQKENIIDESGMPKERFSAEFPKEGPSILRIQQVVRGDSAAYFCASSPDLAGRRTEAFFGQGTRLTVV.

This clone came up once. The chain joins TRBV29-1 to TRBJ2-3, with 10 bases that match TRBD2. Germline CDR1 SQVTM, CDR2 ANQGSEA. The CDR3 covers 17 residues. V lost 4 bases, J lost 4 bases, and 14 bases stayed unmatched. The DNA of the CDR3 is TGCAGCGTTGTGCCCCGGATAGCGGGGGGCCAGGCAGATACGCAGTATTTT. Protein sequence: CSVVPRIAGGQADTQYF.

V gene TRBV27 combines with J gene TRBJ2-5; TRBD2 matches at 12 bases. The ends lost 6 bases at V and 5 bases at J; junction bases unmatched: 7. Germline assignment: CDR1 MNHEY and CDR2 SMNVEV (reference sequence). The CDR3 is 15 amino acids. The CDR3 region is CASSLAGGFWETQYF. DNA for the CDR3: TGTGCCAGCAGCCTAGCGGGGGGGTTCTGGGAGACCCAGTACTTC.

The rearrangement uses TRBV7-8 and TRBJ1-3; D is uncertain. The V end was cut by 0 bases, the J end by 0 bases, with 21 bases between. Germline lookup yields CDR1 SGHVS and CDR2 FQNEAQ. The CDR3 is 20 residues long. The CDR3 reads CASSLALPREISLSGNTIYF. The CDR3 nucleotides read TGTGCCAGCAGCTTAGCCCTACCAAGGGAGATCTCACTCTCTGGAAACACCATATATTTT.

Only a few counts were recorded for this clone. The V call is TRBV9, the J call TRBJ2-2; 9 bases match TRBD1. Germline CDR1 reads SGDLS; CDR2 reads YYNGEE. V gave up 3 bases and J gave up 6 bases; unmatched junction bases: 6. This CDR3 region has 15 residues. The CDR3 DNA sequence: TGTGCCAGCAGCGCCGACAGGGGGGGTTCCGGGGAGCTGTTTTTT. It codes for CASSADRGGSGELFF.

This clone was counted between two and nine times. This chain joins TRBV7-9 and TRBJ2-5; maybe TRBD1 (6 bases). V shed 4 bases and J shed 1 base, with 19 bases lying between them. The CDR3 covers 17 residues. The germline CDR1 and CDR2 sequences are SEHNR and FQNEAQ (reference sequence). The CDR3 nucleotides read TGTGCCAGCAGCTCACCACAGGGAGTCGAGGGCCAAGAGACCCAGTACTTC. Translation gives CASSSPQGVEGQETQYF.